The 27 T cell receptor beta chains reported below all come from one sample, sequenced in a study of T-cell reconstitution after alpha-beta-depleted transplantation in children. TCRbeta library construction was performed incorporating unique molecular identifiers. MiXCR was run by TCRdb on the PCR reads, yielding one entry per CDR3 protein. The repertoire consists of about 200,000 distinct CDR3 sequences, with roughly 7% occurring once and the leading ten covering approximately 5.7%. The sequencing used PBMCs, collected before TCRalphabeta/CD19-depleted stem cell transplant. The receptors derive from a boy younger than 10 with acute lymphoblastic leukemia, due to receive a stem cell transplant.

This clonotype was seen ten or more times. V is TRBV28 and J is TRBJ1-2; D uncertain. CDR1 MDHEN and CDR2 SYDVKM come from the germline V gene. Trimming removed 2 bases from V and 4 bases from J, with 8 bases in between. CDR3 length equals 13 residues. The CDR3 DNA follows: TGTGCCAGCAGTTTACTTACGGTCTATGGCTACACCTTC. Translating it yields CASSLLTVYGYTF.

In its sample, this clonotype was seen many times. The rearrangement uses TRBV12-3 or TRBV12-4 and TRBJ2-3, with 7 nucleotides matching TRBD1. After removal of 3 bases from V and 4 bases from J, the junction contained 7 bases not matched to a gene. The CDR3 is 15 residues long. CDR3 sequence (DNA): TGTGCCAGCAGTTTGGGGACAGTCTTCCCAGATACGCAGTATTTT. Its translation is CASSLGTVFPDTQYF.

On this clonotype itself: A clone one base away is much larger, so this may be a read error. The chain links TRBV10-3 to TRBJ1-3, with TRBD1 matching 8 bases. V dropped 2 bases and J dropped 7; count of bases not matched to a gene: 4. This CDR3 has 14 amino acids. CDR1 is ENHRY, CDR2 SYGVKD, per germline. The CDR3 DNA sequence: TGTGCCATCAGTGAGGGACAGGGCCTGAACACCATATATTTT. Encoded protein: CAISEGQGLNTIYF.

This clonotype was seen ten or more times. The J gene is TRBJ2-1, the V gene TRBV20-1; 10 nucleotides align to TRBD2. The V and J ends lost 2 bases and 7 bases, in that order; junction bases with no gene match: 5. CDR1 and CDR2 from the germline V gene are DFQATT and SNEGSKA (reference sequence). The CDR3 has 14 amino acids. The CDR3 spells CSARSSGRGNEQFF. CDR3 nucleotides: TGCAGTGCTAGATCTAGCGGGAGAGGGAATGAGCAGTTCTTC.

This clonotype appeared many times. The chain has TRBV28 and TRBJ1-5; D possibly corresponds to TRBD1 (5 bases). V shed 2 bases and J shed 6 bases, with 8 bases lying between them. Germline-derived CDR1 and CDR2 are MDHEN and SYDVKM. The CDR3 has 13 residues. CDR3 region: CASSLRGSQPQHF. The CDR3 DNA reads as TGTGCCAGCAGTTTACGGGGGAGTCAGCCCCAGCATTTT.

This clonotype came up many times. This chain joins TRBV7-2 and TRBJ2-3; D is possibly TRBD2 (5 bases). Germline CDR1 SGHTA, CDR2 FQGNSA. V gave up 5 bases and J gave up 3 bases, with 15 bases separating them. The CDR3 runs 15 residues. The CDR3 reads CASSVSAAATDTQYF. CDR3 sequence (DNA): TGTGCCAGCAGCGTCTCAGCGGCAGCTACAGATACGCAGTATTTT.

This clonotype was picked up a small number of times. The V and J genes are TRBV28 and TRBJ2-7; D gene ambiguous. Germline lookup yields CDR1 MDHEN and CDR2 SYDVKM. V shed 5 bases and J shed 0 bases, with 11 bases lying between them. There are 14 residues in the CDR3. The CDR3 loop reads CASSPFRRSYEQYF. DNA for the CDR3: TGTGCCAGCAGTCCTTTTAGGCGCTCCTACGAGCAGTACTTC.

This clonotype was counted at least ten times. The gene calls are TRBV29-1 and TRBJ2-7; the D gene is possibly TRBD1 (6 bases). V lost 7 bases to trimming and J lost 2 bases, with 12 bases between them. Germline values: CDR1 SQVTM, CDR2 ANQGSEA. The CDR3 is 12 residues long. CDR3 region: CSARTETYEQYF. The CDR3 region has the DNA TGCAGCGCCCGGACAGAAACCTACGAGCAGTACTTC.

This chain uses TRBV12-3 or TRBV12-4 with TRBJ1-1, with unresolved D. The V and J ends lost 2 bases and 5 bases respectively, with 12 bases between them. The length of the CDR3 is 14 residues. CDR3 loop: CASSLSGGTTEAFF. The CDR3 DNA follows: TGTGCCAGCAGTTTAAGCGGCGGAACGACTGAAGCTTTCTTT.

The table lists this clonotype with a few counts. The chain employs TRBV7-9 and TRBJ2-5; D uncertain. Trimming cost V 5 bases and J 3 bases, with 10 bases left between them. This CDR3 is built from 13 residues. In germline, CDR1 is SEHNR, CDR2 FQNEAQ (reference sequence). The CDR3 sequence is CASSPSAKETQYF. CDR3 DNA: TGTGCCAGCAGCCCGTCGGCCAAAGAGACCCAGTACTTC.

This clonotype was counted only a few times. The J gene is TRBJ2-7, the V gene TRBV6-2 or TRBV6-3; 10 positions match TRBD2. V shed 7 bases, J shed 2 bases, and the junction held 5 bases outside the gene matches. The CDR3 is 14 amino acids. CDR1 and CDR2 (germline): MNHEY, SVGEGT. CDR3 residues: CASTQRGGPYEQYF. The CDR3 DNA sequence: TGTGCCAGCACCCAGCGGGGGGGCCCCTACGAGCAGTACTTC.

Ten or more counts support this clonotype. This chain joins TRBV6-6 and TRBJ1-1; D is uncertain. V was pared by 8 bases and J by 7 bases, with 11 bases between. The CDR3 covers 11 residues. Germline values: CDR1 MNHNY, CDR2 SVGAGI (reference sequence). The CDR3 is CASVLGGEAFF. CDR3 coding DNA: TGTGCCAGCGTCTTGGGCGGTGAAGCTTTCTTT.

This clonotype has a count of ten or more. The chain uses TRBV12-3 or TRBV12-4 and TRBJ2-1; TRBD2 agrees at 9 bases. CDR3 length: 15 amino acids. Trimming at V came to 1 base and at J to 3 bases, leaving 1 base not matched to a gene. CDR3 sequence reads: CASSLVAGDYNEQFF. The CDR3, as DNA: TGTGCCAGCAGTTTAGTAGCGGGGGACTACAATGAGCAGTTCTTC.

This clonotype appeared many times. This CDR3 reads CASSIPRRIEAFF. DNA of the CDR3: TGTGCCAGCAGTATCCCTCGACGGATTGAAGCTTTCTTT. This rearrangement joins TRBV28 to TRBJ1-1; D unclear. Germline-derived CDR1 and CDR2 are MDHEN and SYDVKM. The CDR3 is 13 residues long. V shed 5 bases and J shed 7 bases, with 14 bases lying between them.

The rearrangement joins TRBV20-1 to TRBJ2-3; 9 bases line up with TRBD2. The CDR3 covers 14 residues. Per germline, CDR1 DFQATT and CDR2 SNEGSKA (reference sequence). V shed 5 bases, J shed 4 bases, and the junction held 7 bases outside the gene matches. The CDR3 sequence: CSAPPAGGADTQYF. The CDR3 region has the DNA TGCAGTGCTCCTCCAGCGGGAGGCGCAGATACGCAGTATTTT.

There are a few counts of this clonotype. The V and J genes are TRBV27 and TRBJ2-7; D is tentatively TRBD1 or TRBD2 (6 bases each). The CDR3 runs to 14 residues. V gave up 6 bases and J gave up 2 bases, with 14 bases separating them. CDR1 and CDR2 (germline): MNHEY, SMNVEV (reference sequence). The CDR3 reads CASSHGGLAYEQYF. The CDR3 region has the DNA TGTGCCAGCAGCCACGGGGGCCTTGCCTACGAGCAGTACTTC.

The genes are TRBV6-5 and TRBJ2-6; TRBD2 aligns across 8 bases. The V segment lost 0 bases and the J segment 3 bases; nucleotides outside the gene matches: 4. CDR1 is MNHEY and CDR2 is SVGAGI in the germline V gene. The CDR3 consists of 17 residues. The CDR3 coding sequence is TGTGCCAGCAGTTACTCTGGGCGGGGGGTTGGGGCCAACGTCCTGACTTTC. This encodes CASSYSGRGVGANVLTF.

The chain employs TRBV7-9 and TRBJ1-1, with D unclear. Germline-derived CDR1 and CDR2 are SEHNR and FQNEAQ (reference sequence). Between the trimmed V and J ends, which lost 7 bases and 8 bases, there was a span of 11 bases. The CDR3 is made up of 11 amino acids. CDR3 sequence: CASNQAREAFF. CDR3 in DNA: TGTGCCAGCAACCAGGCTCGCGAAGCTTTCTTT.

V is TRBV20-1 and J is TRBJ2-1, with D maybe TRBD2 (7 bases). The V and J ends lost 0 bases and 1 base respectively, with 10 bases between them. Germline V gene sequence: CDR1 DFQATT, CDR2 SNEGSKA (reference sequence). CDR3 length equals 15 residues. CDR3 nucleotides: TGCAGTGCTAGAGAACGGGGGGCATCCTACAATGAGCAGTTCTTC. This sequence encodes CSARERGASYNEQFF.

This clonotype has a count of ten or more. CDR3 DNA sequence: TGCAGCGTTTTCTTTTCGGGTTTGGGGGAGCAGTACTTC. Translating gives CSVFFSGLGEQYF. This sequence joins TRBV29-1 and TRBJ2-7; D uncertain. The V gene's germline CDR1 is SQVTM and CDR2 ANQGSEA. This CDR3 comprises 13 residues. The germline V and J ends were trimmed by 5 bases and 7 bases, with 18 bases remaining between them.

This clonotype appeared many times. This chain joins TRBV7-9 and TRBJ2-1; TRBD2 agrees at 11 bases. J lost 7 bases, V lost 4 bases, and 12 bases had no gene match. The germline V gene has CDR1 SEHNR and CDR2 FQNEAQ (reference sequence). CDR3 length: 17 residues. The CDR3: CASSSLLAGESWNEQFF. The CDR3 DNA is TGTGCCAGCAGCTCACTACTAGCGGGAGAGTCTTGGAATGAGCAGTTCTTC.

This clonotype was recorded at least ten times. The chain combines TRBV6-2 or TRBV6-3 with TRBJ2-6, with 11 bases aligning to TRBD2. In germline, CDR1 is MNHEY, CDR2 SVGEGT. The CDR3 is made up of 18 amino acids. J lost 4 bases, V lost 4 bases, and 9 bases had no gene match. CDR3 in amino acids: CASSWTSGRARGANVLTF. In nucleotides, the CDR3 is TGTGCCAGCAGTTGGACTAGCGGGCGTGCTAGGGGGGCCAACGTCCTGACTTTC.

This clonotype was observed at least ten times. The chain recombines TRBV5-6 with TRBJ2-1; 11 nucleotides match TRBD2. Germline V gene sequence: CDR1 SGHDT, CDR2 YYEEEE. This CDR3 region has 18 residues. Trimming at V came to 3 bases and at J to 0 bases, leaving 8 bases not matched to a gene. CDR3 DNA: TGTGCCAGCAGCTCTATAGCGGGGGGGCCGAGCTCCTACAATGAGCAGTTCTTC. Protein sequence: CASSSIAGGPSSYNEQFF.

This clonotype was counted at least ten times. The chain couples TRBV10-3 to TRBJ2-1; the D is unclear. The V gene lost 1 base and the J gene lost 6 bases, with 16 bases spanning the gap. Germline V gene sequence: CDR1 ENHRY, CDR2 SYGVKD. This CDR3 contains 16 residues. The DNA of the CDR3 is TGTGCCATCAGTGAGTTGCGGACGGCACCGGGCAATGAGCAGTTCTTC. Its protein product is CAISELRTAPGNEQFF.

The table lists this clonotype with a few counts. The CDR3 spells CASSRVGRASGANVLTF. The CDR3 nucleotides are TGTGCCAGCAGCAGGGTCGGCAGGGCTTCTGGGGCCAACGTCCTGACTTTC. J is TRBJ2-6 and V is TRBV7-2, with D perhaps TRBD1 (5 bases). The CDR3 is made up of 17 amino acids. Germline V gene data show CDR1 as SGHTA and CDR2 as FQGNSA. V gave up 5 bases and J gave up 1 base, with 15 bases separating them.

This clonotype turned up a few times. The rearrangement joins TRBV7-2 to TRBJ1-5; 9 nucleotides align to TRBD1. The J segment lost 0 bases and the V segment lost 5 bases, leaving 8 bases of the junction unmatched. CDR1 SGHTA and CDR2 FQGNSA come from the germline V gene. CDR3 length: 17 amino acids. In DNA, the CDR3 is TGTGCCAGCAGCCCCAGTGGGACAGGGTTTAGCAATCAGCCCCAGCATTTT. Its translation: CASSPSGTGFSNQPQHF.

This clonotype turned up a few times. J is TRBJ1-4 and V is TRBV20-1, with 7 bases fitting TRBD1. Germline V gene sequence: CDR1 DFQATT, CDR2 SNEGSKA (reference sequence). V dropped 6 bases and J dropped 7; count of bases not matched to a gene: 14. CDR3 size: 15 residues. In DNA form, the CDR3 reads TGCAGTGCACCCGACCTGAGGGGGCGGAGTGAAAAACTGTTTTTT. Amino acid sequence: CSAPDLRGRSEKLFF.